The T cell receptor (beta chain) described here comes from a study of blood T cell repertoires in COVID-19. Study as a whole: The samples span acute and convalescent COVID-19 from the United States, Italy and Spain. In each case, the material was cDNA or gDNA derived from T cells, B-cell-depleted T cells, or PBMCs.

Sequenced by immunoSEQ multiplex PCR; TCRdb stores in-frame clones only, minus some. The data contain 250,000 to 350,000 clones, 86% of them singletons. CDR3 length: 13 amino acids. V was trimmed by 3 bases and J by 3 bases, leaving 6 bases between them. The V gene's germline CDR1 is SGHTA and CDR2 FQGTGA. Sequences were obtained from peripheral blood. The chain combines TRBV7-3 with TRBJ2-1, with D maybe TRBD1 (6 bases). The receptor's source is a woman aged 25-40 years with active or convalescent COVID-19. CDR3 sequence: CASSLDSYNEQFF. For the CDR3, the DNA is TGTGCCAGCAGCTTGGACAGCTACAATGAGCAGTTCTTC. Drawing the rest from reference TRBV7-3 and TRBJ2-1, the complete variable domain is GAGVSQTPSNKVTEKGKYVELRCDPISGHTALYWYRQSLGQGPEFLIYFQGTGAADDSGLPNDRFFAVRPEGSVSTLKIQRTERGDSAVYLCASSLDSYNEQFFGPGTRLTVL.